Shown below are 21 T cell receptor beta chains from a single sample sequenced in a study of PD-L1 blockade in urothelial cancer. Repertoires were generated with immunoSEQ multiplex PCR, while TCRdb's copy carries only in-frame clones and drops some. The sample has around 30,000 clones; roughly 80% are singletons. Sequencing was performed on PBMCs, taken around atezolizumab (anti-PD-L1) treatment. The receptor set was obtained from a man aged 45-65 years with urothelial cancer.

The V call is TRBV15, the J call TRBJ1-4, with a possible D match to TRBD1 (6 bases). The CDR3 runs to 13 residues. Between the trimmed V and J ends, which lost 1 base and 8 bases, there was a span of 8 bases. Germline V lookup: CDR1 LNHNV, CDR2 YYDKDF (reference sequence). CDR3 DNA: TGTGCCACCAGCAGAGGGACAGTCGAAAAACTGTTTTTT. It codes for CATSRGTVEKLFF.

This clone was seen a single time. J is TRBJ2-2 and V is TRBV28, with D maybe TRBD1 (5 bases). The CDR3 length is 15 residues. V was trimmed by 3 bases and J by 0 bases, leaving 8 bases between them. The germline gives CDR1 MDHEN, CDR2 SYDVKM. The CDR3, as DNA: TGTGCCAGCAGTTTCCAGGGCGCGAACACCGGGGAGCTGTTTTTT. Protein: CASSFQGANTGELFF.

The rearrangement joins TRBV14 to TRBJ1-1; D unclear. The V gene lost 0 bases and the J gene lost 10 bases, with 6 bases spanning the gap. This CDR3 contains 11 residues. Germline CDR1 and CDR2: SGHDN and FVKESK. The CDR3 sequence: CASSQDRVAFF. The CDR3 DNA reads as TGTGCCAGCAGCCAAGATAGAGTAGCTTTCTTT.

The chain carries TRBV7-3 and TRBJ2-3; TRBD2 matches 12 bases. The CDR3 has 14 amino acids. The junction had 2 bases not matched to a gene; V was cut back by 5 bases and J by 5 bases. CDR1 is SGHTA and CDR2 is FQGTGA in the germline V gene. CDR3: CASSVLAGGDTQYF. CDR3 DNA sequence: TGTGCCAGCAGCGTACTAGCGGGGGGAGATACGCAGTATTTT.

CDR3 region: CASSQDWGGRTEAFF. CDR3 sequence (DNA): TGTGCCAGCAGCCAAGATTGGGGGGGAAGGACTGAAGCTTTCTTT. The J gene is TRBJ1-1, the V gene TRBV14; weak D call: TRBD1 (5 bases). The CDR3 is made up of 15 amino acids. Trimming removed 0 bases at V and 5 bases at J, with 13 bases between. Germline-derived CDR1 and CDR2 are SGHDN and FVKESK. The full variable domain, its missing parts supplied by reference TRBV14 and TRBJ1-1, is EAGVTQFPSHSVIEKGQTVTLRCDPISGHDNLYWYRRVMGKEIKFLLHFVKESKQDESGMPNNRFLAERTGGTYSTLKVQPAELEDSGVYFCASSQDWGGRTEAFFGQGTRLTVV.

The chain joins TRBV29-1 to TRBJ2-1; a weak D match, TRBD2 (5 bases). The V and J ends lost 4 bases and 5 bases respectively, with 15 bases between them. CDR1 SQVTM and CDR2 ANQGSEA come from the germline V gene. The CDR3 sequence is 14 residues long. The CDR3 nucleotides are TGCAGCGTTGGGTTACTAGAGGTGCACAATGAGCAGTTCTTC. Translated, it gives CSVGLLEVHNEQFF.

The chain uses TRBV19 and TRBJ2-7; TRBD2 aligns across 7 bases. The V and J ends lost 5 bases and 0 bases, in that order; junction bases with no gene match: 7. The CDR3 consists of 15 residues. Germline values: CDR1 LNHDA, CDR2 SQIVND (reference sequence). The CDR3 is CASSVLAALSYEQYF. CDR3 DNA: TGTGCCAGTAGTGTCCTAGCGGCCCTCTCCTACGAGCAGTACTTC.

The table lists this clone with a few counts. This chain connects TRBV2 to TRBJ2-3, with 8 bases aligning to TRBD2. CDR1 and CDR2 from the germline V gene are SNHLY and FYNNEI. This CDR3 has 14 residues. The ends lost 6 bases at V and 3 bases at J; junction bases unmatched: 5. The CDR3 region is CASRGLGATDTQYF. The DNA of the CDR3 is TGTGCCAGCAGGGGACTAGGAGCAACAGATACGCAGTATTTT.

The CDR3 DNA reads as TGTGCCAGCAGCTTAAAGGGGGAGAAAGAAAAACTGTTTTTT. Translating gives CASSLKGEKEKLFF. This chain uses TRBV7-9 with TRBJ1-4, with TRBD1 as a possible D gene (6 bases). The CDR3 is 14 amino acids. Germline loops: CDR1 SEHNR, CDR2 FQNEAQ (reference sequence). Trimming stripped 2 bases from V and 8 bases from J, with 12 bases between.

The chain is built from TRBV7-9 and TRBJ1-4, with D uncertain. CDR3 length: 14 amino acids. Germline V gene sequence: CDR1 SEHNR, CDR2 FQNEAQ (reference sequence). Trimming took 1 base from V and 4 from J, leaving 7 bases between them. CDR3 nucleotide sequence: TGTGCCAGCAGCTTAGTATCCAGTAATGAAAAACTGTTTTTT. Residues: CASSLVSSNEKLFF.

This clone was picked up one time. CDR3: CASSLVEAPEETQYF. The CDR3, as DNA: TGTGCCAGCAGTCTCGTAGAGGCCCCTGAAGAGACCCAGTACTTC. J is TRBJ2-5 and V is TRBV2; D is uncertain. Per the germline V gene, CDR1 is SNHLY and CDR2 is FYNNEI. V lost 5 bases, J lost 3 bases, and 16 bases lay in between. This CDR3 region has 15 residues.

This sequence joins TRBV9 and TRBJ1-3; D is unresolved. Germline CDR1 is SGDLS and CDR2 is YYNGEE. This CDR3 spans 16 amino acids. The V end lost 4 bases, the J end lost 2 bases, and 16 bases lay between the germline ends. CDR3 sequence: CASSLDAGIAGNTIYF. DNA of the CDR3: TGTGCCAGCAGCCTCGATGCGGGTATCGCTGGAAACACCATATATTTT. Full variable domain (outside the CDR3, taken from reference TRBV9 and TRBJ1-3): DSGVTQTPKHLITATGQRVTLRCSPRSGDLSVYWYQQSLDQGLQFLIQYYNGEERAKGNILERFSAQQFPDLHSELNLSSLELGDSALYFCASSLDAGIAGNTIYFGEGSWLTVV.

The chain joins TRBV19 to TRBJ2-1; 9 positions agree with TRBD2. CDR1 and CDR2 (germline): LNHDA, SQIVND (reference sequence). Trimming cost V 7 bases and J 7 bases; bases outside gene matches: 8. The CDR3 has 14 amino acids. CDR3 in DNA: TGTGCCAGTACTTTCGGGACTAGCTTAAATGAGCAGTTCTTC. This sequence encodes CASTFGTSLNEQFF. The entire variable domain, with the rest obtained from reference TRBV19 and TRBJ2-1, is as follows: DGGITQSPKYLFRKEGQNVTLSCEQNLNHDAMYWYRQDPGQGLRLIYYSQIVNDFQKGDIAEGYSVSREKKESFPLTVTSAQKNPTAFYLCASTFGTSLNEQFFGPGTRLTVL.

CDR3 in DNA: TGTGCCATCAGTGAGGCGGTAGCGGGAGTTAATGAGCAGTTCTTC. Translation gives CAISEAVAGVNEQFF. The chain employs TRBV10-3 and TRBJ2-1; 9 bases are shared with TRBD2. The CDR3 consists of 15 residues. Germline lookup yields CDR1 ENHRY and CDR2 SYGVKD. With V trimmed by 2 bases and J by 7 bases, 6 bases remained unmatched.

The chain carries TRBV5-5 and TRBJ2-7; 7 nucleotides match TRBD2. The germline V gene encodes CDR1 SGHKS and CDR2 YYEKEE (reference sequence). The CDR3 contains 15 residues. V lost 1 base, J lost 4 bases, and 8 bases stayed unmatched. The CDR3 nucleotides are TGTGCCAGCAGCTTGAGTCTAGCGGAGATGTACGAGCAGTACTTC. This codes for CASSLSLAEMYEQYF.

V and J are TRBV7-8 and TRBJ2-2, with 7 bases matching TRBD1. Germline V gives CDR1 SGHVS, CDR2 FQNEAQ. V gave up 5 bases and J gave up 5 bases; unmatched junction bases: 2. CDR3 length equals 13 residues. The DNA of the CDR3 is TGTGCCAGCAGCCAACAGGGGACCGGGGAGCTGTTTTTT. Translated, it gives CASSQQGTGELFF.

The chain employs TRBV10-2 and TRBJ2-4; D not certain. V lost 0 bases to trimming and J lost 4 bases, with 4 bases between them. CDR1 WSHSY and CDR2 SAAADI come from the germline V gene. The CDR3 sequence is 13 residues long. This CDR3 reads CASSESRKNIQYF. The CDR3, as DNA: TGCGCCAGCAGTGAGTCGAGAAAAAACATTCAGTACTTC.

The J gene is TRBJ1-1, the V gene TRBV7-9; D remains unclear. CDR3 length: 17 amino acids. CDR1 and CDR2 from the germline V gene are SEHNR and FQNEAQ (reference sequence). The V and J ends lost 5 bases and 7 bases respectively, with 26 bases between them. CDR3 sequence (DNA): TGTGCCAGCAGCCCTTCGGTTGCAGGCGCGGGAATAAGTGAAGCTTTCTTT. Its translation: CASSPSVAGAGISEAFF.

This chain links TRBV19 with TRBJ1-1; TRBD1 is a possible D gene (6 bases). Germline loops: CDR1 LNHDA, CDR2 SQIVND (reference sequence). The CDR3 has 13 amino acids. Between the trimmed V and J ends, which lost 6 bases and 6 bases, there was a span of 14 bases. In nucleotides, the CDR3 is TGTGCCAGTAGGTCACAGGGAAACCCTGAAGCTTTCTTT. Translation gives CASRSQGNPEAFF.

This clone was found once. The chain uses TRBV6-4 and TRBJ2-3; D perhaps matches TRBD2 (5 bases). Germline V gene data show CDR1 as MRHNA and CDR2 as SNTAGT. The CDR3 has 15 amino acids. V lost 3 bases, J lost 2 bases, and 12 bases lay in between. The DNA of the CDR3 is TGTGCCAGCAGTGAAAACGGAGGCAACACAGATACGCAGTATTTT. Protein product: CASSENGGNTDTQYF.

This clone was found a few times. The chain combines TRBV4-2 with TRBJ2-3, with 9 bases matching TRBD2. J was trimmed by 5 bases and V by 1 base; bases with no gene match: 10. Germline CDR1 reads LGHNA; CDR2 reads YNFKEQ. The CDR3 consists of 17 residues. The CDR3 region is CASSQGPQSGGQDTQYF. The CDR3 nucleotides read TGTGCCAGCAGCCAAGGCCCCCAAAGCGGGGGGCAAGATACGCAGTATTTT.